A single TCR beta chain is shown here with its context. This entry is derived from a study of cytomegalovirus exposure and HLA in healthy donors. Primers: 60 Vbeta forward and 13 Jbeta reverse. Method: immunoSEQ multiplex PCR; TCRdb's copy keeps in-frame clones and lacks some. The sample consists of under 140,000 clones, around 85% of them appearing once. In germline, CDR1 is SGHTA, CDR2 FQGTGA. CDR3 size: 15 residues. After removal of 5 bases from V and 4 bases from J, the junction contained 7 bases not matched to a gene. The sample comprised PBMCs. The rearrangement uses TRBV7-3 and TRBJ1-2; 10 nucleotides line up with TRBD1. The receptor comes from a man younger than 45 in good health and CMV-seropositive. The DNA of the CDR3 is TGTGCCAGCAGCCGGGGACAGGGGCCCCGCTATGGCTACACCTTC. It yields the protein CASSRGQGPRYGYTF.